This is a list of T cell receptor beta chains from one sample in a study of T cell changes during pregnancy in multiple sclerosis. The assay was immunoSEQ multiplex PCR, and TCRdb's table has in-frame clones only and misses some. The repertoire includes about 100,000 clones, about 90% of them detected once, and less than 2% sits in the top ten. The material sequenced was peripheral blood, taken after pregnancy. The receptors derive from a female donor with multiple sclerosis, enrolled in a pregnancy study. Each CDR3 is given with its conserved first and last residue. Each record gives: CDR3 length, V gene, CDR3 protein.

cdr3_length: 13; v_call: TRBV19; cdr3_aa: CASNPRGHYGYTF
cdr3_length: 14; v_call: TRBV6-5; cdr3_aa: CASSGTERTGELFF
cdr3_length: 16; v_call: TRBV7-8; cdr3_aa: CASSLTGVSGANVLTF
cdr3_length: 16; v_call: TRBV5-6; cdr3_aa: CASSLELAGVVGEQYF
cdr3_length: 15; v_call: TRBV6-1; cdr3_aa: CASSGWGRGNQPQHF
cdr3_length: 14; v_call: TRBV18; cdr3_aa: CASSPGTRQETQYF
cdr3_length: 15; v_call: TRBV15; cdr3_aa: CATSRDHPGRETQYF
cdr3_length: 15; v_call: TRBV7-8; cdr3_aa: CASSFEFRGRDGYTF
cdr3_length: 18; v_call: TRBV18; cdr3_aa: CASSTITTSGGAVNEQFF
cdr3_length: 17; v_call: TRBV19; cdr3_aa: CASSMAGAHPSPDTQYF
cdr3_length: 16; v_call: TRBV4-3; cdr3_aa: CASSQAREFAYDGYTF
cdr3_length: 13; v_call: TRBV7-9; cdr3_aa: CASSFLPTGEAFF
cdr3_length: 15; v_call: TRBV6-4; cdr3_aa: CASSEGQGANNEQFF
cdr3_length: 16; v_call: TRBV5-4; cdr3_aa: CASSGTSGGRQETQYF
cdr3_length: 17; v_call: TRBV9; cdr3_aa: CASSVEASGRLDNEQFF
cdr3_length: 12; v_call: TRBV10-3; cdr3_aa: CAISGHRTEAFF
cdr3_length: 15; v_call: TRBV7-9; cdr3_aa: CASSNHPQGSGELFF
cdr3_length: 15; v_call: TRBV19; cdr3_aa: CASTSAEVLNTEAFF
cdr3_length: 14; v_call: TRBV6-5; cdr3_aa: CASSYSGTKETQYF
cdr3_length: 15; v_call: TRBV11-3; cdr3_aa: CASIDSRAVTDTQYF